This passage covers 9 T cell receptor beta chains from one sample sequenced in a study of cytomegalovirus exposure and HLA in healthy donors. This PCR relied on a set of 60 Vbeta primers and 13 Jbeta primers. Assay used: immunoSEQ multiplex PCR; TCRdb lists only in-frame clones, some missing. The sample includes 160,000 or so clones, around three quarters of them seen just once. The sample was PBMCs. The origin of the receptors is a young man in good health and CMV-seropositive.

V and J are TRBV6-6 and TRBJ2-3; D gene unclear. Trimming stripped 1 base from V and 2 bases from J, with 7 bases between. This CDR3 spans 14 amino acids. Germline lookup yields CDR1 MNHNY and CDR2 SVGAGI (reference sequence). In DNA form, the CDR3 reads TGTGCCAGCAGTTACTATACAAACACAGATACGCAGTATTTT. It codes for CASSYYTNTDTQYF.

The rearrangement joins TRBV6-1 to TRBJ1-5; D perhaps matches TRBD1 (5 bases). V was trimmed by 2 bases and J by 8 bases, leaving 13 bases between them. CDR1 MNHNS and CDR2 SASEGT come from the germline V gene. This CDR3 region has 14 residues. The CDR3 nucleotides are TGTGCCAGCAGTGAATTCCCGGGGGGTGAGCCCCAGCATTTT. Amino acids: CASSEFPGGEPQHF.

This clone has a handful of counts. This sequence joins TRBV2 and TRBJ2-2; 7 nucleotides align to TRBD2. Germline V gives CDR1 SNHLY, CDR2 FYNNEI. The CDR3 has 13 residues. With 8 bases clipped from V and 6 bases from J, the junction kept 6 bases outside the gene matches. CDR3 coding DNA: TGTGCCAGCCGGGCGGGGGTGGCCGGGGAGCTGTTTTTT. Protein: CASRAGVAGELFF.

This chain uses TRBV2 with TRBJ2-5; possible D gene TRBD2, 6 bases. V gave up 4 bases and J gave up 4 bases, with 16 bases separating them. Germline V gene sequence: CDR1 SNHLY, CDR2 FYNNEI. This CDR3 contains 15 residues. The CDR3 sequence: CASSAYSGRGETQYF. For the CDR3, the DNA is TGTGCCAGCAGTGCCTACTCCGGGCGGGGAGAGACCCAGTACTTC.

The chain uses TRBV27 and TRBJ2-1; D remains ambiguous. The V end lost 3 bases, the J end lost 7 bases, and 10 bases lay between the germline ends. Germline CDR1 is MNHEY and CDR2 is SMNVEV (reference sequence). CDR3 size: 13 residues. The CDR3 coding sequence is TGTGCCAGCAGTTTTGGGCGACAAAATGAGCAGTTCTTC. This gives the protein CASSFGRQNEQFF.

The chain recombines TRBV30 with TRBJ2-7; TRBD1 matches 7 bases. V shed 5 bases and J 7 bases; nucleotides not matched to a gene: 5. Per germline, CDR1 GTSNPN and CDR2 SVGIG (reference sequence). The length of the CDR3 is 11 residues. The chain's CDR3 is CAWGQVDEQYF. In nucleotides, the CDR3 is TGTGCCTGGGGACAGGTCGATGAGCAGTACTTC.

The chain has TRBV18 and TRBJ2-3, with 7 bases matching TRBD2. CDR3 length: 12 amino acids. J was trimmed by 4 bases and V by 8 bases; bases with no gene match: 3. The V gene's germline CDR1 is KGHSH and CDR2 LQKENI. The CDR3 here is CASAGEADTQYF. The CDR3 DNA sequence: TGTGCCAGCGCGGGGGAGGCAGATACGCAGTATTTT.

In its sample, this clone was seen once. The rearrangement links TRBV11-1 to TRBJ2-5, with 9 bases aligning to TRBD1. CDR1 is SGHAT and CDR2 is FQDESV in the germline V gene (reference sequence). CDR3 size: 14 residues. Unmatched junction bases numbered 6, after V lost 5 bases and J lost 5 bases. The CDR3: CASSNTGGRETQYF. The CDR3 DNA is TGTGCCAGCAGCAATACAGGGGGCAGGGAGACCCAGTACTTC.

The chain is built from TRBV6-5 and TRBJ2-1; 11 bases line up with TRBD2. V was clipped by 5 bases and J by 10 bases; unmatched bases: 7. Germline CDR1 is MNHEY and CDR2 is SVGAGI. CDR3 length: 14 amino acids. The CDR3 DNA is TGTGCCAGCAGTCAACCGACTAGCGGGGCCGAGCAGTTCTTC. Protein product: CASSQPTSGAEQFF.